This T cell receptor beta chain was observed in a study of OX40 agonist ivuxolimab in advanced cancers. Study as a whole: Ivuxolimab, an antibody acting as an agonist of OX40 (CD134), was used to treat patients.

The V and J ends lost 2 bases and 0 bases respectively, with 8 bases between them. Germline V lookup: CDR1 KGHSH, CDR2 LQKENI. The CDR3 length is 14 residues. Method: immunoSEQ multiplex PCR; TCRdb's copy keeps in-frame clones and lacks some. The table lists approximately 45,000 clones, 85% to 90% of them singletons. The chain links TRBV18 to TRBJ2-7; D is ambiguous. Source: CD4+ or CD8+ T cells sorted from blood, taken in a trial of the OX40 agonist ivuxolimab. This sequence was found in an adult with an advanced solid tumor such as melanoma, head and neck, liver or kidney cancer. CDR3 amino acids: CASSPNFASYEQYF. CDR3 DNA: TGTGCCAGCTCACCAAATTTCGCCTCCTACGAGCAGTACTTC.